This TCR beta chain was recorded in a study of shared clonotypes between healthy human individuals. Whole-study findings and limits: As a rule, naive subsets had a larger estimated richness than memory subsets.

This CDR3 contains 14 residues. The V end lost 0 bases, the J end lost 1 base, and 7 bases lay between the germline ends. Germline assignment: CDR1 SGHVS and CDR2 FQNEAQ. For this clone: Its target is not known. Distinct nucleotide sequences in the sample also encode this CDR3.

Generated by immunoSEQ multiplex PCR, the TCRdb table keeps only in-frame clones and is missing some. The repertoire holds 1,500,000 or so clones, around 97% seen once, with 0.95% to 1.5% in the top ten. Sequenced material: naive CD4+ T cells sorted from blood. Subset specified: CD45RA+ positively selected. The chain joins TRBV7-8 to TRBJ2-7, with unresolved D. The receptor's source is a man between 25 and 39 years old in good health. CDR3 nucleotide sequence: TGTGCCAGCAGCTTAGCTGACTCTTCCTACGAGCAGTACTTC. It codes for CASSLADSSYEQYF.